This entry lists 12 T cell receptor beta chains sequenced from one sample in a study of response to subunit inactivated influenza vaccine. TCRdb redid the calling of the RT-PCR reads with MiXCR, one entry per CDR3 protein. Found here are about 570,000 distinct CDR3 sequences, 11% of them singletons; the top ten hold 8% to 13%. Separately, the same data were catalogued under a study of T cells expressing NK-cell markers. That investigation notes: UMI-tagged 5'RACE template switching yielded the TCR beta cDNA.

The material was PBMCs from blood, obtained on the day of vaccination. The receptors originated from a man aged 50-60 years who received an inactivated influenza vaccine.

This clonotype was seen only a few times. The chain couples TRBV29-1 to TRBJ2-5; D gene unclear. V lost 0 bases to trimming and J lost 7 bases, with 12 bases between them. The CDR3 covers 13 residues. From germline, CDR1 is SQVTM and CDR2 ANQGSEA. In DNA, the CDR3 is TGCAGCGTTGAAGAAAGCAGTGCAAGGACCCAGTACTTC. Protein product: CSVEESSARTQYF.

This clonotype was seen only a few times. This CDR3 reads CASSIGTSGRSYF. CDR3 nucleotides: TGTGCCAGCAGTATAGGGACTAGCGGGAGATCTTACTTC. The chain combines TRBV12-3 or TRBV12-4 with TRBJ2-4; 14 bases match TRBD2. The CDR3 is 13 residues long. V trimming: 5 bases; J trimming: 16 bases; junction bases outside the gene matches: 7.

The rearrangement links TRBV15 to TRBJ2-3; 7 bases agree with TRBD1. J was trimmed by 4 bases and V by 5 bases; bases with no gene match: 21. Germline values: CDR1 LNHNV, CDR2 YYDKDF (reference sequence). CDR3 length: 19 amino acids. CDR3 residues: CATSGWDVRQGIISDTQYF. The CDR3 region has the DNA TGTGCCACCAGCGGATGGGATGTGCGACAGGGAATAATATCAGATACGCAGTATTTT.

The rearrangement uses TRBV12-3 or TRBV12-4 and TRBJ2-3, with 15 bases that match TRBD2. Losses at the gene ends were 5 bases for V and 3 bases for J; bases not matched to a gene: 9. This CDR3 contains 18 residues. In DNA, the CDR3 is TGTGCCAGCAGTCCGGGACTAGCGGGAGGATTCACGACAGATACGCAGTATTTT. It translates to CASSPGLAGGFTTDTQYF.

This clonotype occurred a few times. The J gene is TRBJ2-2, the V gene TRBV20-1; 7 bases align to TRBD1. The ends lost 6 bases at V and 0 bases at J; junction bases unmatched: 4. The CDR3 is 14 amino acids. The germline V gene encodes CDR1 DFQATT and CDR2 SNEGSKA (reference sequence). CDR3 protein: CSAGTATNTGELFF. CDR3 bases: TGCAGTGCGGGGACAGCGACGAACACCGGGGAGCTGTTTTTT.

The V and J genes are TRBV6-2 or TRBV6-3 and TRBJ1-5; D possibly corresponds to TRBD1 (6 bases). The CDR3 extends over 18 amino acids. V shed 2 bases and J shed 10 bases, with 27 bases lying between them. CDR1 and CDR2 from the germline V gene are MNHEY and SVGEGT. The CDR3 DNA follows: TGTGCCAGCAGTTACGGAGGCCGGGGGGCAGATGCAATCAAACCCCAGCATTTT. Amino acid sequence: CASSYGGRGADAIKPQHF.

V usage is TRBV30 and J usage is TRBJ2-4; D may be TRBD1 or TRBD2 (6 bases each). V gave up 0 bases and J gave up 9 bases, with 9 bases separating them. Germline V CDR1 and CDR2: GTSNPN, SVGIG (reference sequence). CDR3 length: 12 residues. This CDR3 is CAWSVEGGIQYF. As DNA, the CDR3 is TGTGCCTGGAGTGTTGAGGGGGGCATTCAGTACTTC.

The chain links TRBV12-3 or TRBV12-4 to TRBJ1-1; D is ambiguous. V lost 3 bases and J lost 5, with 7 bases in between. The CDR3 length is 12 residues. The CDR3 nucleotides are TGTGCCAGCAGTTTCCCCGGGACTGAAGCTTTCTTT. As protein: CASSFPGTEAFF.

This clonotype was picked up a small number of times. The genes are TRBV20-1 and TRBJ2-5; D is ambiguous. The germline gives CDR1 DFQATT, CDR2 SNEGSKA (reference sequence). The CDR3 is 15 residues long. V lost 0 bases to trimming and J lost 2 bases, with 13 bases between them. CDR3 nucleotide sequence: TGCAGTGCTAGAGATTTCATCAGTAATCAAGAGACCCAGTACTTC. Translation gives CSARDFISNQETQYF.

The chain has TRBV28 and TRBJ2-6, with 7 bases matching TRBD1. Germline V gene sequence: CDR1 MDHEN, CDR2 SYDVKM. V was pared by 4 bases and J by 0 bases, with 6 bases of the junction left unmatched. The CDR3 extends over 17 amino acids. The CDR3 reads CASSSGQRVSGANVLTF. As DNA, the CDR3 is TGTGCCAGCAGTTCGGGACAGAGAGTCTCTGGGGCCAACGTCCTGACTTTC.

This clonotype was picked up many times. In DNA, the CDR3 is TGTGCCAGCAGGCAGGGGATGGATGGCTACACCTTC. It translates to CASRQGMDGYTF. The rearrangement uses TRBV12-3 or TRBV12-4 and TRBJ1-2, with TRBD1 as a possible D gene (6 bases). The CDR3 loop spans 12 amino acids. V dropped 6 bases and J dropped 6 bases, with 11 bases sitting between them.

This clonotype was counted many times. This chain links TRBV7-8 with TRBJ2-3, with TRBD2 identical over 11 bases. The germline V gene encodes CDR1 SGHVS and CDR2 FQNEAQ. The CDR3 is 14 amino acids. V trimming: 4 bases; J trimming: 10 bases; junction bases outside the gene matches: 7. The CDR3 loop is CASSSSPGLAAQYF. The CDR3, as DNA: TGTGCCAGCAGCTCCAGTCCGGGACTAGCGGCGCAGTATTTT. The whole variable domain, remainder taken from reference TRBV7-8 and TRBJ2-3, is GAGVSQSPRYKVAKRGQDVALRCDPISGHVSLFWYQQALGQGPEFLTYFQNEAQLDKSGLPSDRFFAERPEGSVSTLKIQRTQQEDSAVYLCASSSSPGLAAQYFGPGTRLTVL.